These 9 T cell receptor beta chains came from one sample sequenced in a study of vaccination effects on CD4 cells after COVID-19 (dated by TCRdb to between 2021 and 2022). After about 10 days of culture, CD4+ T cells were isolated with the EasySep CD4+ T cell isolation kit. Two doses of either the BNT162b2 or the mRNA-1273 mRNA SARS-CoV-2 vaccine were administered to participants. The library came from the immunoSEQ multiplex PCR assay. TCRdb mirrors the immuneACCESS table, restricted to in-frame sequences. Some clones are absent from its copies; in checked studies, under half trace to an unresolved V gene, and the reason for the others is unknown. Counted in this sample were fewer than 75,000 clones; about 78% of them appeared once. Approximately 4.5% of the sample is taken by the ten largest. No antigens are known for them. The sample consisted of CD4+ T cells from PBMCs cultured without peptide, taken after COVID-19 vaccination. These receptors came from a human donor who received a COVID-19 vaccine.

The chain's CDR3 is CASNLRTGGNQPQHF. CDR3 bases: TGTGCCAGCAATCTGCGGACAGGGGGCAATCAGCCCCAGCATTTT. V usage is TRBV28 and J usage is TRBJ1-5; 9 bases are a match to TRBD1. V shed 7 bases, J shed 2 bases, and the junction held 6 bases outside the gene matches. The CDR3 spans 15 residues. Germline CDR1 reads MDHEN; CDR2 reads SYDVKM.

The chain employs TRBV4-1 and TRBJ2-7, with 9 nucleotides matching TRBD1. The CDR3 is made up of 15 amino acids. CDR1 and CDR2 (germline): MGHRA, YSYEKL. V shed 0 bases, J shed 5 bases, and the junction held 5 bases outside the gene matches. CDR3 nucleotide sequence: TGCGCCAGCAGCCAAGAGGGACAGGGTACGAACGAGCAGTACTTC. It codes for CASSQEGQGTNEQYF.

The chain combines TRBV4-3 with TRBJ2-5; D is perhaps TRBD1 (5 bases). The CDR3 length is 14 residues. V was cut by 1 base and J by 1 base, with 7 bases left in between. Looked up from germline, CDR1 is LGHNA and CDR2 is YSLEER. In DNA, the CDR3 is TGCGCCAGCAGCCAAGCGACAGCCCAAGAGACCCAGTACTTC. This encodes CASSQATAQETQYF.

V and J are TRBV6-5 and TRBJ2-7, with a possible D match to TRBD1 (5 bases). The germline V and J ends were trimmed by 6 bases and 2 bases, with 8 bases remaining between them. Germline lookup yields CDR1 MNHEY and CDR2 SVGAGI. CDR3 length: 12 amino acids. The CDR3, as DNA: TGTGCCAGCAGACAGGAGACCTACGAGCAGTACTTC. Translating it yields CASRQETYEQYF.

In the case of this clone: Different DNA sequences within this sample yield the same CDR3. The chain carries TRBV4-1 and TRBJ2-7, with D unresolved. V shed 1 base and J shed 3 bases, with 7 bases lying between them. The CDR3 is 13 amino acids. CDR1 is MGHRA, CDR2 YSYEKL, per germline. CDR3 DNA sequence: TGCGCCAGCAGCCAAGTTGGACGCTACGAGCAGTACTTC. Amino acid sequence: CASSQVGRYEQYF.

The chain employs TRBV29-1 and TRBJ1-1, with D possibly TRBD1 on 6 matching bases. V shed 4 bases and J shed 4 bases, with 13 bases lying between them. This CDR3 spans 13 amino acids. Per germline, CDR1 SQVTM and CDR2 ANQGSEA. The CDR3 sequence: CSVAQGRGTEAFF. The CDR3 DNA sequence: TGCAGCGTTGCACAGGGCCGGGGCACTGAAGCTTTCTTT.

The rearrangement links TRBV28 to TRBJ2-7; D is unresolved. The CDR3 is 15 amino acids. Germline values: CDR1 MDHEN, CDR2 SYDVKM. Deletions cut 7 bases from V and 0 bases from J, with 16 bases between. This chain's CDR3 is CASTDGGTRSYEQYF. For the CDR3, the DNA is TGTGCCAGCACCGACGGCGGTACCCGCTCCTACGAGCAGTACTTC. The full variable domain, completed using reference TRBV28 and TRBJ2-7, is DVKVTQSSRYLVKRTGEKVFLECVQDMDHENMFWYRQDPGLGLRLIYFSYDVKMKEKGDIPEGYSVSREKKERFSLILESASTNQTSMYLCASTDGGTRSYEQYFGPGTRLTVT.

The chain is built from TRBV5-1 and TRBJ2-7, with 7 bases identical to TRBD2. The CDR3 spans 17 residues. Germline V gives CDR1 SGHRS, CDR2 YFSETQ. Trimming at V came to 0 bases and at J to 1 base, leaving 10 bases not matched to a gene. CDR3: CASSLVYSGTTSYEQYF. CDR3 nucleotides: TGCGCCAGCAGCTTGGTATATAGTGGGACTACGTCCTACGAGCAGTACTTC.

The CDR3 sequence is CASSISRNTEAFF. As DNA, the CDR3 is TGTGCCAGTAGTATATCTAGGAACACTGAAGCTTTCTTT. The rearrangement uses TRBV19 and TRBJ1-1; D uncertain. This CDR3 is built from 13 residues. The V end was cut by 2 bases, the J end by 1 base, with 5 bases between. Germline assignment: CDR1 LNHDA and CDR2 SQIVND (reference sequence).